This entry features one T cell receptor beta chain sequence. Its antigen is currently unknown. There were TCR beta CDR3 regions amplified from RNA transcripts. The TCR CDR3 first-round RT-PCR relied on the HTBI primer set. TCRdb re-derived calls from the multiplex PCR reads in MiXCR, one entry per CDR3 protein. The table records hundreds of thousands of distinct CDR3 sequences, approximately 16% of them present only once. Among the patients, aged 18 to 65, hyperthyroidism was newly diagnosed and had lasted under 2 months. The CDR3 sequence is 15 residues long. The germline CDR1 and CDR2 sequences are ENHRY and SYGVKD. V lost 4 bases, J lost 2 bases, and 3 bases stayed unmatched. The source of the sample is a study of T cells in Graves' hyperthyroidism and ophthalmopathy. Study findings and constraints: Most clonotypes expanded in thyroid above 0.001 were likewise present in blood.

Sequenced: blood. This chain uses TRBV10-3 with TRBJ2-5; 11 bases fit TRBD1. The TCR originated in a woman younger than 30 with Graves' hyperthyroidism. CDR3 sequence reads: CAISGRDRGQETQYF. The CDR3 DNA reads TGTGCCATCAGTGGACGGGACAGGGGGCAAGAGACCCAGTACTTC.